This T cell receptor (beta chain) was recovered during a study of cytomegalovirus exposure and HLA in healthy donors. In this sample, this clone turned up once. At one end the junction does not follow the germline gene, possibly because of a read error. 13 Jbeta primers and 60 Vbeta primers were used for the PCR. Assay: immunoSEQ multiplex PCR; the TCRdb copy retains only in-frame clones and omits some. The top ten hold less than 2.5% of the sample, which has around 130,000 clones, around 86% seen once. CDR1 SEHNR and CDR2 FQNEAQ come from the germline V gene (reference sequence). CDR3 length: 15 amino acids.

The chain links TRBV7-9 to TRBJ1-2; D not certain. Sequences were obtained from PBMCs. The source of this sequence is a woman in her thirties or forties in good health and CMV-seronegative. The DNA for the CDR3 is TGTTCCAGCAGCTTGACCGATACTACTAACTATGGCTACACCTTC. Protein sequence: CSSSLTDTTNYGYTF. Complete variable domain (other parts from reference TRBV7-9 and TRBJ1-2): DTGVSQNPRHKITKRGQNVTFRCDPISEHNRLYWYRQTLGQGPEFLTYFQNEAQLEKSRLLSDRFSAERPKGSFSTLEIQRTEQGDSAMYLCSSSLTDTTNYGYTFGSGTRLTVV.